This entry lists 26 T cell receptor beta chains sequenced from one sample in a study of blood T cell repertoires in COVID-19. Some clones are missing from TCRdb's copy, which holds only in-frame ones; the method was immunoSEQ multiplex PCR. The table includes about 330,000 clones, around 89% detected once. The sample consisted of peripheral blood. The receptors derive from a man aged 18 to 29 who had recovered from COVID-19.

The chain has TRBV7-6 and TRBJ1-4, with a weak D call TRBD1 (6 bases). The CDR3 totals 20 residues. CDR1 is SGHVS and CDR2 is FNYEAQ in the germline V gene. V lost 3 bases and J lost 8, with 31 bases in between. As DNA, the CDR3 is TGTGCCAGCAGCTTGGAAGAGGACAGAATCCGCCAATTGTTTGACGAAAAACTGTTTTTT. This codes for CASSLEEDRIRQLFDEKLFF. Based on the CDR3 plus reference TRBV7-6 and TRBJ1-4, the full variable domain is GAGVSQSPRYKVTKRGQDVALRCDPISGHVSLYWYRQALGQGPEFLTYFNYEAQQDKSGLPNDRFSAERPEGSISTLTIQRTEQRDSAMYRCASSLEEDRIRQLFDEKLFFGSGTQLSVL.

V is TRBV2 and J is TRBJ1-2, with D unclear. V was pared by 1 base and J by 1 base, with 7 bases between. CDR1 is SNHLY, CDR2 FYNNEI, per germline. The CDR3 is 14 residues long. The CDR3 loop reads CASSEGGLNYGYTF. The CDR3 DNA sequence: TGTGCCAGCAGTGAAGGTGGGCTTAACTATGGCTACACCTTC.

The J gene is TRBJ2-2, the V gene TRBV19, with a tentative D call TRBD2 (5 bases). The CDR3 totals 15 residues. Germline V CDR1 and CDR2: LNHDA, SQIVND (reference sequence). Trimming took off 6 bases at V and 4 bases at J, with 15 bases between the two ends. The CDR3 DNA reads TGTGCCAGTAGGTCTGGGAGCTCGGGCACCGGGGAGCTGTTTTTT. Encoded protein: CASRSGSSGTGELFF.

J is TRBJ2-5 and V is TRBV5-1, with D maybe TRBD1 (5 bases). Germline V lookup: CDR1 SGHRS, CDR2 YFSETQ. The CDR3 is made up of 15 amino acids. V gave up 0 bases and J gave up 4 bases, with 13 bases separating them. DNA for the CDR3: TGCGCCAGCAGCTTGGCCTTCCAGGGTCCAGAGACCCAGTACTTC. Amino acids: CASSLAFQGPETQYF.

This chain uses TRBV6-5 with TRBJ1-5, with TRBD1 as a possible D gene (5 bases). With 6 bases removed from V and 4 bases from J, the gap between germline ends came to 10 bases. The CDR3 is 13 amino acids. Germline CDR1 is MNHEY and CDR2 is SVGAGI. The CDR3 spells CASRATVNQPQHF. In DNA, the CDR3 is TGTGCCAGCAGAGCGACAGTGAATCAGCCCCAGCATTTT.

The rearrangement links TRBV7-3 to TRBJ2-1; D ambiguous. CDR3 length: 11 amino acids. The ends were cut back, 3 bases at V and 6 bases at J, with 3 bases in the middle. Looked up from germline, CDR1 is SGHTA and CDR2 is FQGTGA. This CDR3 is CASSFGNEQFF. The CDR3 coding sequence is TGTGCCAGCAGCTTCGGCAATGAGCAGTTCTTC.

The chain combines TRBV5-1 with TRBJ1-1; the match to TRBD1 covers 8 bases. J was trimmed by 0 bases and V by 5 bases; bases with no gene match: 9. This CDR3 is built from 16 residues. Germline V gives CDR1 SGHRS, CDR2 YFSETQ. CDR3 amino acids: CASRSGGGMMNTEAFF. The CDR3 nucleotides read TGCGCCAGCAGGTCAGGGGGCGGTATGATGAACACTGAAGCTTTCTTT. Supplemented by reference TRBV5-1 and TRBJ1-1, the full variable domain reads KAGVTQTPRYLIKTRGQQVTLSCSPISGHRSVSWYQQTPGQGLQFLFEYFSETQRNKGNFPGRFSGRQFSNSRSEMNVSTLELGDSALYLCASRSGGGMMNTEAFFGQGTRLTVV.

The rearrangement links TRBV7-2 to TRBJ1-2; 10 bases are a match to TRBD1. CDR1 SGHTA and CDR2 FQGNSA come from the germline V gene. This CDR3 region has 16 residues. V was pared by 5 bases and J by 6 bases, with 12 bases of the junction left unmatched. The CDR3 nucleotides are TGTGCCAGCAGCCCCCCCCGGGACAGGGGAGGTCATGGCTACACCTTC. Its translation: CASSPPRDRGGHGYTF.

The chain uses TRBV27 and TRBJ2-6; 7 nucleotides line up with TRBD1. Germline loops: CDR1 MNHEY, CDR2 SMNVEV (reference sequence). The J segment lost 3 bases and the V segment lost 5 bases, leaving 10 bases of the junction unmatched. CDR3 length: 17 residues. CDR3 in amino acids: CASSPATGNIGANVLTF. The CDR3 DNA is TGTGCCAGCAGTCCCGCGACAGGGAATATTGGGGCCAACGTCCTGACTTTC.

The rearrangement links TRBV29-1 to TRBJ1-1, with a tentative D call TRBD1 (6 bases). V was clipped by 1 base and J by 4 bases, with 28 bases between them. CDR3 length equals 19 residues. CDR1 is SQVTM, CDR2 ANQGSEA, per germline. The CDR3 region is CSVEGFYTGQGPGRTEAFF. The CDR3 DNA is TGCAGCGTTGAAGGGTTTTACACCGGGCAGGGGCCGGGGCGCACTGAAGCTTTCTTT. The variable domain in full, completed from reference TRBV29-1 and TRBJ1-1, reads SAVISQKPSRDICQRGTSLTIQCQVDSQVTMMFWYRQQPGQSLTLIATANQGSEATYESGFVIDKFPISRPNLTFSTLTVSNMSPEDSSIYLCSVEGFYTGQGPGRTEAFFGQGTRLTVV.

The chain links TRBV5-8 to TRBJ2-1, with 13 bases lining up with TRBD2. Looked up from germline, CDR1 is SGHTS and CDR2 is YDEGEE. This CDR3 region has 15 residues. V shed 5 bases, J shed 7 bases, and the junction held 6 bases outside the gene matches. The CDR3 DNA reads as TGTGCCAGCAGTTGGGGGACTAGCGGGACGAATGAGCAGTTCTTC. It translates to CASSWGTSGTNEQFF.

Only one count was recorded for this clone. The chain links TRBV7-3 to TRBJ1-3, with D perhaps TRBD1 (5 bases). Per germline, CDR1 SGHTA and CDR2 FQGTGA. This CDR3 contains 13 residues. V dropped 3 bases and J dropped 8 bases, with 11 bases sitting between them. CDR3 bases: TGTGCCAGCAGCTTGACTGGAGGGGACACCATATATTTT. It translates to CASSLTGGDTIYF.

In the case of this clone: This sample includes further DNA sequences coding for the same CDR3. The CDR3 loop is CASTTGGNTEAFF. CDR3 DNA sequence: TGTGCCAGCACCACAGGGGGGAACACTGAAGCTTTCTTT. V gene TRBV5-6 combines with J gene TRBJ1-1, with 8 bases identical to TRBD1. V shed 6 bases, J shed 1 base, and the junction held 2 bases outside the gene matches. Germline lookup yields CDR1 SGHDT and CDR2 YYEEEE. CDR3 length: 13 amino acids.

The table lists this clone with a few counts. This chain links TRBV4-1 with TRBJ2-2; D possibly corresponds to TRBD2 (7 bases). V shed 2 bases and J shed 3 bases, with 16 bases lying between them. Germline CDR1 MGHRA, CDR2 YSYEKL. This CDR3 comprises 17 residues. CDR3 sequence (DNA): TGCGCCAGCAGCCAATACTCCAGGGGAGGGGACACCGGGGAGCTGTTTTTT. Its translation is CASSQYSRGGDTGELFF.

The chain joins TRBV19 to TRBJ2-1; D gene uncertain. Trimming pared 4 bases from V and 8 bases from J, leaving 9 bases between. Germline loops: CDR1 LNHDA, CDR2 SQIVND (reference sequence). The CDR3 runs 12 residues. The CDR3, as DNA: TGTGCCAGTAGTAGTTTAGTCGATGAGCAGTTCTTC. Amino acids: CASSSLVDEQFF.

The chain combines TRBV18 with TRBJ2-5; D is uncertain. V dropped 3 bases and J dropped 2 bases, with 7 bases sitting between them. CDR1 KGHSH and CDR2 LQKENI come from the germline V gene. The CDR3 contains 13 residues. DNA for the CDR3: TGTGCCAGCTCACCGAGCCCACAAGAGACCCAGTACTTC. This gives the protein CASSPSPQETQYF.

The chain combines TRBV4-1 with TRBJ1-4; 8 bases align to TRBD1. Germline V gene lookup returns CDR1 MGHRA and CDR2 YSYEKL. Trimming removed 4 bases from V and 5 bases from J; junction bases left unmatched: 6. The CDR3 is 15 residues long. DNA for the CDR3: TGCGCCAGCAGCCCCCCGGACAGGGTAAATGAAAAACTGTTTTTT. Translated: CASSPPDRVNEKLFF.

This sequence joins TRBV18 and TRBJ2-1; 7 bases map to TRBD2. Germline CDR1 KGHSH, CDR2 LQKENI. The V gene end was trimmed by 0 bases and the J gene end by 7 bases; junction bases not matched to a gene: 12. The CDR3 has 17 residues. CDR3 coding DNA: TGTGCCAGCTCACCACCTGCCCTACTAGCGAGAGCTAATGAGCAGTTCTTC. The encoded protein is CASSPPALLARANEQFF.

The chain links TRBV7-6 to TRBJ1-6, with D perhaps matching TRBD1 (5 bases). Germline values: CDR1 SGHVS, CDR2 FNYEAQ. The CDR3 sequence is 12 residues long. V gave up 5 bases and J gave up 10 bases, with 9 bases separating them. CDR3 sequence reads: CASSPTGSPLHF. Here the CDR3 DNA reads TGTGCCAGCAGCCCCACAGGCTCACCCCTCCACTTT.

The DNA for the CDR3 is TGTGCCAGCAGTCTGGGAGTATACTACGAGCAGTACTTC. It is translated as CASSLGVYYEQYF. The rearrangement links TRBV6-5 to TRBJ2-7, with a weak D call TRBD2 (5 bases). The CDR3 consists of 13 residues. V lost 5 bases and J lost 3, with 11 bases in between. Germline V gene data show CDR1 as MNHEY and CDR2 as SVGAGI.

The V and J genes are TRBV7-9 and TRBJ2-3; D unclear. The V end was cut by 7 bases, the J end by 1 base, with 18 bases between. This CDR3 contains 16 residues. The V gene's germline CDR1 is SEHNR and CDR2 FQNEAQ (reference sequence). CDR3 sequence: CASNPRPSIGTDTQYF. CDR3 bases: TGTGCCAGCAACCCACGTCCCAGTATTGGCACAGATACGCAGTATTTT.

The rearrangement links TRBV15 to TRBJ2-3; D is undetermined. Trimming left V 6 bases short and J 0 bases short, with 13 bases between. In germline, CDR1 is LNHNV, CDR2 YYDKDF (reference sequence). The CDR3 has 15 amino acids. CDR3 sequence: CATSEPLSSTDTQYF. In DNA form, the CDR3 reads TGTGCCACCAGTGAACCACTAAGTAGCACAGATACGCAGTATTTT.

The V call is TRBV4-1, the J call TRBJ2-2; 7 bases align to TRBD2. The V gene's germline CDR1 is MGHRA and CDR2 YSYEKL. The CDR3 is made up of 15 amino acids. J was trimmed by 4 bases and V by 5 bases; bases with no gene match: 7. The CDR3 reads CASSFGLVGTGELFF. DNA of the CDR3: TGCGCCAGCAGCTTTGGACTAGTGGGCACCGGGGAGCTGTTTTTT.

The chain recombines TRBV18 with TRBJ2-7, with 7 positions matching TRBD2. From germline, CDR1 is KGHSH and CDR2 LQKENI. This CDR3 spans 16 amino acids. Trimming took 0 bases from V and 4 from J; bases not matched to a gene: 9. CDR3 coding DNA: TGTGCCAGCTCACCACCGGGTTGGCTAGCGGAATACGAGCAGTACTTC. It specifies CASSPPGWLAEYEQYF. Based on the CDR3 plus reference TRBV18 and TRBJ2-7, the full variable domain is NAGVMQNPRHLVRRRGQEARLRCSPMKGHSHVYWYRQLPEEGLKFMVYLQKENIIDESGMPKERFSAEFPKEGPSILRIQQVVRGDSAAYFCASSPPGWLAEYEQYFGPGTRLTVT.

This clone has only one observation. The V gene is TRBV29-1, the J gene TRBJ2-2; TRBD1 matches at 7 bases. Germline V gives CDR1 SQVTM, CDR2 ANQGSEA. The length of the CDR3 is 15 residues. The trim removed 6 bases at V and 5 bases at J, leaving 12 bases unmatched. The CDR3 loop is CSVVLGDRSTGELFF. DNA of the CDR3: TGCAGCGTCGTTCTCGGGGACAGATCAACCGGGGAGCTGTTTTTT.

The CDR3 nucleotides read TGTGCCAGCAGCCCCCAGGATTCCTACAATGAGCAGTTCTTC. This translates into CASSPQDSYNEQFF. This sequence joins TRBV5-6 and TRBJ2-1; D remains ambiguous. With 4 bases removed from V and 1 base from J, the gap between germline ends came to 9 bases. The length of the CDR3 is 14 residues. Germline loops: CDR1 SGHDT, CDR2 YYEEEE.